This TCR beta chain was sequenced for a study of neurological immune-mediated disorders. TCRdb itself ran the 5' RACE reads through MiXCR, one entry per CDR3 protein. The repertoire consists of about 52,000 distinct CDR3 sequences, with around 4% occurring once and the leading ten covering under 8.5%. The CDR3 runs 16 residues. CDR1 MGHRA and CDR2 YSYEKL come from the germline V gene. Trimming pared 1 base from V and 4 bases from J, leaving 14 bases between. Study-level points and caveats: The authors found no clinical or MRI feature associated with the multiple sclerosis repertoire cluster.

This clonotype was seen ten or more times. Its antigen is not known. The chain couples TRBV4-1 to TRBJ2-1; D gene ambiguous. The sample consisted of PBMCs. The receptor was isolated from a man between 60 and 70 years old with multiple sclerosis. This chain's CDR3 is CASSQGATLPYNEQFF. CDR3 coding DNA: TGCGCCAGCAGCCAAGGGGCAACGCTTCCTTACAATGAGCAGTTCTTC.